Listed here are 30 T cell receptor beta chains from one sample, sequenced in a study of beta chain features in type 1 diabetes. Study results and limitations: Moderate yet significant TCRB CDR3 shortening was seen in Type 1 diabetes patients in all four CD4+ subsets.

All of the isolated RNA was reverse transcribed, so expressed TCRB transcripts were sequenced. Sequencing used immunoSEQ multiplex PCR; TCRdb keeps in-frame clones, though not all of them. Of about 650,000 clones in the sample, around 12% are singletons; the top ten hold more than 0.09%. For these receptors, no antigen is known. The material sequenced was naive CD4+ T cells from blood. These receptors came from a young man with type 1 diabetes.

V and J are TRBV4-3 and TRBJ2-4; 7 bases line up with TRBD1. J gave up 0 bases and V 3 bases, and 8 bases lay outside the gene matches. Looked up from germline, CDR1 is LGHNA and CDR2 is YSLEER. The length of the CDR3 is 17 residues. CDR3 nucleotide sequence: TGCGCCAGCAGCCACCCGACAGGGCAACTAGCCAAAAACATTCAGTACTTC. Residues: CASSHPTGQLAKNIQYF.

This clone was found once. The chain links TRBV10-3 to TRBJ2-5, with 7 bases aligning to TRBD1. The better agreement between TRBJ2-7 and the DNA end casts doubt on the J call. Germline V gene data show CDR1 as ENHRY and CDR2 as SYGVKD. The CDR3 is made up of 15 amino acids. The CDR3 sequence: CAIRRGTGVPYEQYF. CDR3 DNA: TGTGCCATCAGACGGGGTACAGGGGTCCCCTACGAGCAGTACTTC.

This clone has just a few counts. The chain combines TRBV7-2 with TRBJ2-7, with TRBD1 matching 7 bases. J was trimmed by 2 bases and V by 5 bases; bases with no gene match: 6. The CDR3 is made up of 14 amino acids. Germline values: CDR1 SGHTA, CDR2 FQGNSA. CDR3 nucleotide sequence: TGTGCCAGCAGCCAGGGACAGCTTACCTACGAGCAGTACTTC. Translated, it gives CASSQGQLTYEQYF. Complete variable domain (other parts from reference TRBV7-2 and TRBJ2-7): GAGVSQSPSNKVTEKGKDVELRCDPISGHTALYWYRQSLGQGLEFLIYFQGNSAPDKSGLPSDRFSAERTGGSVSTLTIQRTQQEDSAVYLCASSQGQLTYEQYFGPGTRLTVT.

The rearrangement links TRBV14 to TRBJ2-3; D ambiguous. The CDR3 is 11 amino acids. Trimming took off 2 bases at V and 7 bases at J, with 4 bases between the two ends. Germline lookup yields CDR1 SGHDN and CDR2 FVKESK. The CDR3 DNA sequence: TGTGCCAGCAGCCAACAGTATACGCAGTATTTT. Translation gives CASSQQYTQYF.

V gene TRBV29-1 combines with J gene TRBJ2-3; tentatively, D is TRBD1 (5 bases). CDR3 length equals 14 residues. Trimming took 4 bases from V and 3 from J, leaving 14 bases between them. The germline V gene encodes CDR1 SQVTM and CDR2 ANQGSEA. This CDR3 reads CSVGPGQGTDTQYF. As DNA, the CDR3 is TGCAGCGTTGGGCCTGGACAAGGGACAGATACGCAGTATTTT.

There are a few counts of this clone. Other DNA sequences in this specimen translate into the identical CDR3. V and J are TRBV7-2 and TRBJ1-2; 9 nucleotides match TRBD1. Trimming took 4 bases from V and 8 from J; bases not matched to a gene: 5. This CDR3 region has 13 residues. The germline V gene has CDR1 SGHTA and CDR2 FQGNSA. As DNA, the CDR3 is TGTGCCAGCAGCTCCGGACAGGGGTACGGCTACACCTTC. This sequence encodes CASSSGQGYGYTF.

This clone has more than one count but fewer than ten. The chain joins TRBV9 to TRBJ2-7; D is undetermined. The germline V gene has CDR1 SGDLS and CDR2 YYNGEE. The CDR3 consists of 14 residues. The V gene lost 4 bases and the J gene lost 3 bases, with 14 bases spanning the gap. The CDR3 sequence is CASSLRATNYEQYF. The CDR3 DNA follows: TGTGCCAGCAGCCTTAGGGCAACAAACTACGAGCAGTACTTC.

A few counts support this clone. The J gene is TRBJ1-4, the V gene TRBV20-1; possible D gene TRBD1, 5 bases. V lost 7 bases, J lost 8 bases, and 11 bases lay in between. The CDR3 spans 11 residues. Germline loops: CDR1 DFQATT, CDR2 SNEGSKA (reference sequence). This CDR3 reads CSVGVGEKLFF. The CDR3 nucleotides are TGCAGTGTAGGGGTCGGAGAAAAACTGTTTTTT.

V is TRBV9 and J is TRBJ1-5; D is ambiguous. Germline CDR1 is SGDLS and CDR2 is YYNGEE. The CDR3 runs 15 residues. Trimming removed 0 bases at V and 0 bases at J, with 7 bases between. CDR3 amino acids: CASSVGVYSNQPQHF. DNA for the CDR3: TGTGCCAGCAGCGTAGGTGTGTATAGCAATCAGCCCCAGCATTTT.

This sequence joins TRBV5-4 and TRBJ2-7; D is unclear. The CDR3 is 15 amino acids. V gave up 2 bases and J gave up 0 bases, with 12 bases separating them. The V gene's germline CDR1 is SGHNT and CDR2 YYREEE (reference sequence). As DNA, the CDR3 is TGTGCCAGCAGCTTAAGAGTTGGATCCTCCTACGAGCAGTACTTC. It encodes CASSLRVGSSYEQYF.

A word on this clone: This sample also contains other DNA sequences that code for the same CDR3. V gene TRBV28 combines with J gene TRBJ1-2, with D perhaps TRBD1 (5 bases). V gave up 3 bases and J gave up 5 bases, with 7 bases separating them. The CDR3 spans 12 residues. From germline, CDR1 is MDHEN and CDR2 SYDVKM. CDR3: CASSFEGYGYTF. The CDR3 region has the DNA TGTGCCAGCAGTTTCGAGGGGTATGGCTACACCTTC.

The rearrangement uses TRBV6-5 and TRBJ1-1; 10 bases are a match to TRBD1. With V trimmed by 6 bases and J by 4 bases, 8 bases remained unmatched. The CDR3 sequence is 15 residues long. Germline V gene lookup returns CDR1 MNHEY and CDR2 SVGAGI. The CDR3 sequence: CASSLDRGPITEAFF. CDR3 coding DNA: TGTGCCAGCAGCCTCGACAGGGGGCCGATCACTGAAGCTTTCTTT.

This clone has ten or more counts. The chain couples TRBV30 to TRBJ1-2, with D possibly matching TRBD1 (6 bases). Germline CDR1 is GTSNPN and CDR2 is SVGIG (reference sequence). V was shortened by 2 bases and J by 8 bases, with 21 bases between the two germline ends. CDR3 length equals 15 residues. The CDR3 coding sequence is TGTGCCTGGAGTTGGGGGGCCTCCGGGGTAGGAGGCTACACCTTC. As protein: CAWSWGASGVGGYTF. Full variable domain (missing parts from reference TRBV30 and TRBJ1-2): SQTIHQWPATLVQPVGSPLSLECTVEGTSNPNLYWYRQAAGRGLQLLFYSVGIGQISSEVPQNLSASRPQDRQFILSSKKLLLSDSGFYLCAWSWGASGVGGYTFGSGTRLTVV.

The V and J genes are TRBV7-2 and TRBJ2-3, with 11 bases matching TRBD2. J gave up 2 bases and V 1 base, and 5 bases lay outside the gene matches. Germline CDR1 reads SGHTA; CDR2 reads FQGNSA. CDR3 size: 17 residues. The CDR3 loop reads CASSLVPSGGSTDTQYF. As DNA, the CDR3 is TGTGCCAGCAGCTTAGTTCCTAGCGGGGGGTCCACAGATACGCAGTATTTT.

The chain employs TRBV5-1 and TRBJ1-1; D is uncertain. This CDR3 is 16 amino acids long. CDR1 is SGHRS, CDR2 YFSETQ, per germline. V was trimmed by 0 bases and J by 0 bases, leaving 12 bases between them. The CDR3: CASSLGANTMNTEAFF. DNA for the CDR3: TGCGCCAGCAGCTTGGGGGCAAATACCATGAACACTGAAGCTTTCTTT.

The sample holds a few counts of this clone. Other DNA sequences in the sample encode the same CDR3. The chain has TRBV28 and TRBJ2-6; perhaps D is TRBD1 or TRBD2 (6 bases each). Trimming pared 5 bases from V and 3 bases from J, leaving 11 bases between. CDR1 MDHEN and CDR2 SYDVKM come from the germline V gene. The CDR3 extends over 15 amino acids. The CDR3 sequence: CASSLGGGGANVLTF. The CDR3 DNA reads as TGTGCCAGCAGTCTCGGGGGCGGTGGGGCCAACGTCCTGACTTTC.

The chain employs TRBV2 and TRBJ2-2; 10 bases are shared with TRBD1. This CDR3 has 14 amino acids. Losses at the gene ends were 7 bases for V and 4 bases for J; bases not matched to a gene: 3. The germline V gene has CDR1 SNHLY and CDR2 FYNNEI. Written as DNA, the CDR3 is TGTGCCAGCAAGGACAGGGGGGTCACCGGGGAGCTGTTTTTT. Encoded protein: CASKDRGVTGELFF. Full variable domain (rest looked up from reference TRBV2 and TRBJ2-2): EPEVTQTPSHQVTQMGQEVILRCVPISNHLYFYWYRQILGQKVEFLVSFYNNEISEKSEIFDDQFSVERPDGSNFTLKIRSTKLEDSAMYFCASKDRGVTGELFFGEGSRLTVL.

This clone has a handful of counts. This chain uses TRBV5-4 with TRBJ2-1; either TRBD1 or TRBD2 may supply D (6 bases each). The V end lost 4 bases, the J end lost 0 bases, and 14 bases lay between the germline ends. The CDR3 covers 16 residues. Germline loops: CDR1 SGHNT, CDR2 YYREEE (reference sequence). Written as DNA, the CDR3 is TGTGCCAGCAGCCTACAGGGAGGCGCCTCCTACAATGAGCAGTTCTTC. Its protein product is CASSLQGGASYNEQFF. The full variable domain, in which reference TRBV5-4 and TRBJ2-1 provide the parts outside the CDR3, is ETGVTQSPTHLIKTRGQQVTLRCSSQSGHNTVSWYQQALGQGPQFIFQYYREEENGRGNFPPRFSGLQFPNYSSELNVNALELDDSALYLCASSLQGGASYNEQFFGPGTRLTVL.

The V call is TRBV11-2, the J call TRBJ2-5, with D maybe TRBD1 (6 bases). The CDR3 extends over 16 amino acids. The V gene lost 5 bases and the J gene lost 3 bases, with 19 bases spanning the gap. Germline V gene sequence: CDR1 SGHAT, CDR2 FQNNGV. The CDR3 coding sequence is TGTGCCAGCAGCGCCCGTGCCGGGACATTGAAAGAGACCCAGTACTTC. It is translated as CASSARAGTLKETQYF.

The V and J genes are TRBV9 and TRBJ2-7, with 7 bases matching TRBD2. With 3 bases clipped from V and 2 bases from J, the junction kept 8 bases outside the gene matches. CDR1 is SGDLS and CDR2 is YYNGEE in the germline V gene. This CDR3 spans 15 amino acids. The CDR3 nucleotides are TGTGCCAGCAGCGCAAAAGCGGGGTTCGCCTACGAGCAGTACTTC. This translates into CASSAKAGFAYEQYF.

The chain uses TRBV19 and TRBJ2-5, with 7 bases aligning to TRBD1. CDR1 is LNHDA, CDR2 SQIVND, per germline (reference sequence). The trim removed 6 bases at V and 2 bases at J, leaving 6 bases unmatched. CDR3 length: 14 amino acids. The CDR3 region is CASRLRDSQETQYF. The CDR3 bases are TGTGCCAGTAGGCTCCGGGACAGTCAAGAGACCCAGTACTTC.

This clone was seen a handful of times. This sequence joins TRBV30 and TRBJ2-7; D perhaps matches TRBD2 (6 bases). Germline V lookup: CDR1 GTSNPN, CDR2 SVGIG (reference sequence). The CDR3 sequence is 17 residues long. Deletions cut 4 bases from V and 0 bases from J, with 22 bases between. The CDR3 nucleotides are TGTGCCTGGACCAAACTCGCGACTAGGTCAGCCTCCTACGAGCAGTACTTC. Encoded protein: CAWTKLATRSASYEQYF.

The sample holds a few counts of this clone. The gene calls are TRBV21-1 and TRBJ2-5; TRBD2 was called by the table and not checked on the DNA. TRBV21-1 is annotated as a pseudogene. This CDR3 has 17 residues. The CDR3 nucleotides read TGTGCCAGCAGCAAAGCGCCACTAGTAACAGTACAAGAGACCCAGTACTTC. Translated: CASSKAPLVTVQETQYF.

This chain uses TRBV18 with TRBJ1-2; a weak D match, TRBD1 (5 bases). This CDR3 has 15 amino acids. V was trimmed by 4 bases and J by 3 bases, leaving 15 bases between them. Germline CDR1 and CDR2: KGHSH and LQKENI. Written as DNA, the CDR3 is TGTGCCAGCTCACTTACCGGTAGAGGGGACTATGGCTACACCTTC. Translated: CASSLTGRGDYGYTF.

The chain has TRBV4-2 and TRBJ1-1, with D unresolved. Germline V gene lookup returns CDR1 LGHNA and CDR2 YNFKEQ. The CDR3 is made up of 14 amino acids. V lost 0 bases and J lost 4, with 9 bases in between. This CDR3 reads CASSQENWGTEAFF. The CDR3 bases are TGTGCCAGCAGCCAAGAAAATTGGGGCACTGAAGCTTTCTTT.

The chain couples TRBV10-3 to TRBJ2-7; a possible D gene is TRBD2 (5 bases). CDR1 and CDR2 from the germline V gene are ENHRY and SYGVKD. This CDR3 has 13 amino acids. Trimming took off 3 bases at V and 5 bases at J, with 11 bases between the two ends. In DNA form, the CDR3 reads TGTGCCATCAGTGACCGGGGTCTCGACGAGCAGTACTTC. Translation gives CAISDRGLDEQYF.

The gene calls are TRBV18 and TRBJ2-1, with a tentative D call TRBD1 (6 bases). Germline CDR1 is KGHSH and CDR2 is LQKENI. This CDR3 comprises 13 residues. V lost 3 bases and J lost 8, with 11 bases in between. CDR3 residues: CASSPLGAYEQFF. In DNA form, the CDR3 reads TGTGCCAGCTCACCGTTGGGGGCGTATGAGCAGTTCTTC.

This clone was detected only a few times. The chain employs TRBV18 and TRBJ2-1; D perhaps matches TRBD2 (6 bases). This CDR3 region has 14 residues. Germline values: CDR1 KGHSH, CDR2 LQKENI. Trimming stripped 2 bases from V and 5 bases from J, with 10 bases between. The CDR3 DNA reads TGTGCCAGCTCACCATTGCGGGAAGACAATGAGCAGTTCTTC. Translation gives CASSPLREDNEQFF.

In its sample, this clone was seen a few times. The V call is TRBV30, the J call TRBJ2-5; 10 bases agree with TRBD2. This CDR3 spans 16 amino acids. From germline, CDR1 is GTSNPN and CDR2 SVGIG (reference sequence). The V segment lost 0 bases and the J segment 2 bases; nucleotides outside the gene matches: 6. The CDR3 DNA sequence: TGTGCCTGGAGTGTACTGCTAGCGGGGGATCAAGAGACCCAGTACTTC. Protein sequence: CAWSVLLAGDQETQYF. The variable domain in full, completed from reference TRBV30 and TRBJ2-5, reads SQTIHQWPATLVQPVGSPLSLECTVEGTSNPNLYWYRQAAGRGLQLLFYSVGIGQISSEVPQNLSASRPQDRQFILSSKKLLLSDSGFYLCAWSVLLAGDQETQYFGPGTRLLVL.

The chain links TRBV2 to TRBJ1-1; 8 nucleotides align to TRBD1. The germline V gene has CDR1 SNHLY and CDR2 FYNNEI. This CDR3 has 15 residues. Germline trimming cut 4 bases from V and 0 bases from J; bases unmatched to any gene: 4. The CDR3 sequence is CASSGQGAVNTEAFF. Written as DNA, the CDR3 is TGTGCCAGCAGTGGTCAGGGGGCTGTGAACACTGAAGCTTTCTTT.